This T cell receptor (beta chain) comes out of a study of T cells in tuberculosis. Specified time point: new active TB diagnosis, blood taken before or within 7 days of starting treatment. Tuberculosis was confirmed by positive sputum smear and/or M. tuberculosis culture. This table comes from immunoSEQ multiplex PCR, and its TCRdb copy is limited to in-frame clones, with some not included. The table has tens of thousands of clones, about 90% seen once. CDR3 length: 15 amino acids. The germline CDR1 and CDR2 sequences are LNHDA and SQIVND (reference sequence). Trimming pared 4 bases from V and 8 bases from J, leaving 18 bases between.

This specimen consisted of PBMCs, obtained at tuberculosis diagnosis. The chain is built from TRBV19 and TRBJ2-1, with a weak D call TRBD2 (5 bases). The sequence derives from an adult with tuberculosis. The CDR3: CASSTPREFFDEQFF. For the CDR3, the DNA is TGTGCCAGTAGTACCCCCCGGGAATTCTTTGATGAGCAGTTCTTC.